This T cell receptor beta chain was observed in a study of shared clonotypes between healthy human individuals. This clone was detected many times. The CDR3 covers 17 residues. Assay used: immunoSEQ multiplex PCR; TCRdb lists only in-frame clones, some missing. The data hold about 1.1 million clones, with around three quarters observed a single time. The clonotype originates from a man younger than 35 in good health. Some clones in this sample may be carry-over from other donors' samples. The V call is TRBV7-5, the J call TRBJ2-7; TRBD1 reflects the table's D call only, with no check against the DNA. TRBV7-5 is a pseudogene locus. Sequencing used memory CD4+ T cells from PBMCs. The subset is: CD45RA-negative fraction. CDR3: CARSLSRKDSVTYEQYF. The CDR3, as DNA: TGTGCCAGAAGCTTATCTCGGAAAGACAGTGTTACCTACGAGCAGTACTTC.